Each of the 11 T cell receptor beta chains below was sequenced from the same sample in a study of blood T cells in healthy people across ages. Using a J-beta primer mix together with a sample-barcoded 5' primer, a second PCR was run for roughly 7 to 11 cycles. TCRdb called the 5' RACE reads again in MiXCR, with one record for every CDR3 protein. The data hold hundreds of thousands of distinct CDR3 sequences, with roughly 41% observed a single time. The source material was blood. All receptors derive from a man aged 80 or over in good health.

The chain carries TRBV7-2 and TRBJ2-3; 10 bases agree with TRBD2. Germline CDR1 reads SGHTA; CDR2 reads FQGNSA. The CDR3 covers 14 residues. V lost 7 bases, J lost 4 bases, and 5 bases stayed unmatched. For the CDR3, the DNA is TGTGCCAGCACCCGAAGCGGGGGGGCAGATACGCAGTATTTT. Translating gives CASTRSGGADTQYF.

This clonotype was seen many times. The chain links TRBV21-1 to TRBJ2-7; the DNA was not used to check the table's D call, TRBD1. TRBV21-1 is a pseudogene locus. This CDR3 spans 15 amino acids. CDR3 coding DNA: TGTGCCAGCAGCAAAGATAGGGGGATGGCCTACGAGCAGTACTTC. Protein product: CASSKDRGMAYEQYF.

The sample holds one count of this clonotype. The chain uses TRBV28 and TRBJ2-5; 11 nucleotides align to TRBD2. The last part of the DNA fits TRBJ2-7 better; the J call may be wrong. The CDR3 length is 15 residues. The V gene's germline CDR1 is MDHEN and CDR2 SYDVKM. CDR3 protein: CASRTGGLAVYEQYF. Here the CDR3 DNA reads TGTGCCAGCAGGACTGGGGGACTAGCGGTCTACGAGCAGTACTTC.

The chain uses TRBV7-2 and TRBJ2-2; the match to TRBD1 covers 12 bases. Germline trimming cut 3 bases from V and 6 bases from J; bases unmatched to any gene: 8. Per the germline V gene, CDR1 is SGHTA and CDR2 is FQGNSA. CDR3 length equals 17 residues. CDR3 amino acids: CASSFSRDRGLAGELFF. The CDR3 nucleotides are TGTGCCAGCAGCTTCAGTCGGGACAGGGGGCTCGCCGGGGAGCTGTTTTTT.

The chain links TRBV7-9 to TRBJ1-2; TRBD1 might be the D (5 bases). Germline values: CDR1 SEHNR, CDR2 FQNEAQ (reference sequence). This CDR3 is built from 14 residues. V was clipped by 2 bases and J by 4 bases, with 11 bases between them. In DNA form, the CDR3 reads TGTGCCAGCAGCTTAACGGGACGGAGCTATGGCTACACCTTC. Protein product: CASSLTGRSYGYTF. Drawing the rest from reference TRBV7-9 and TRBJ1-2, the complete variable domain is DTGVSQNPRHKITKRGQNVTFRCDPISEHNRLYWYRQTLGQGPEFLTYFQNEAQLEKSRLLSDRFSAERPKGSFSTLEIQRTEQGDSAMYLCASSLTGRSYGYTFGSGTRLTVV.

In DNA form, the CDR3 reads TGTGCCAGCAGCGTAGGACCGGGGACTGAAGCTTTCTTT. This encodes CASSVGPGTEAFF. The gene calls are TRBV9 and TRBJ1-1, with D unclear. This CDR3 spans 13 amino acids. Between the trimmed V and J ends, which lost 0 bases and 5 bases, there was a span of 8 bases. Germline V gene sequence: CDR1 SGDLS, CDR2 YYNGEE.

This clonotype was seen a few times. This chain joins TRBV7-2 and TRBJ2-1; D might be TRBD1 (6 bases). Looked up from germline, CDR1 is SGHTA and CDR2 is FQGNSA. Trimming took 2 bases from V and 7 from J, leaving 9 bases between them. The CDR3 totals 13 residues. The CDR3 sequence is CASSLTGKNEQFF. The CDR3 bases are TGTGCCAGCAGCTTAACAGGGAAGAATGAGCAGTTCTTC. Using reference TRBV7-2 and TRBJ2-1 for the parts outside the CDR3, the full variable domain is GAGVSQSPSNKVTEKGKDVELRCDPISGHTALYWYRQSLGQGLEFLIYFQGNSAPDKSGLPSDRFSAERTGGSVSTLTIQRTQQEDSAVYLCASSLTGKNEQFFGPGTRLTVL.

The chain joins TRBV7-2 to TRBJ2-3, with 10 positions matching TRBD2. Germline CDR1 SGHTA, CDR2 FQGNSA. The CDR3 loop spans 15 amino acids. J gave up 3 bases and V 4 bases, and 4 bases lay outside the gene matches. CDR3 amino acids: CASSSISGGTDTQYF. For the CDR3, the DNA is TGTGCCAGCAGCTCCATTAGCGGGGGGACAGATACGCAGTATTTT.

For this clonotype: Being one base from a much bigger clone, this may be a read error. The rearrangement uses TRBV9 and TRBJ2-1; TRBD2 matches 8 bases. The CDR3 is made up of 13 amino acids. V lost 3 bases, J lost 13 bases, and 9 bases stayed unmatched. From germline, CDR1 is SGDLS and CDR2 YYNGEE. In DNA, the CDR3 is TGTGCCAGCAGCGCCGGGACTAGAGAGACCCAGTTCTTC. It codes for CASSAGTRETQFF.

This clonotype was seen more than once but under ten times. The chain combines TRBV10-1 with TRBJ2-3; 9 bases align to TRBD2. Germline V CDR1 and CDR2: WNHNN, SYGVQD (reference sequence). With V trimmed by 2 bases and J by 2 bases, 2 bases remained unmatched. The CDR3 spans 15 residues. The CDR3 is CASSEAGGVTDTQYF. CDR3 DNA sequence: TGCGCCAGCAGTGAGGCGGGGGGGGTCACAGATACGCAGTATTTT.

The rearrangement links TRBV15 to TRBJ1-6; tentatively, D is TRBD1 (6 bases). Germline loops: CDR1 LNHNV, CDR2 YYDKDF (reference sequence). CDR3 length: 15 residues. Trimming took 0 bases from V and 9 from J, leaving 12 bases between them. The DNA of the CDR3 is TGTGCCACCAGCAGAGATGGGGGCAACGGTTCACCCCTCCACTTT. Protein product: CATSRDGGNGSPLHF. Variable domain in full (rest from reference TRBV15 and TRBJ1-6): DAMVIQNPRYQVTQFGKPVTLSCSQTLNHNVMYWYQQKSSQAPKLLFHYYDKDFNNEADTPDNFQSRRPNTSFCFLDIRSPGLGDTAMYLCATSRDGGNGSPLHFGNGTRLTVT.